Below are 13 T cell receptor beta chains sequenced from a single sample in a study of blood T cell repertoires in COVID-19. The data were produced by immunoSEQ multiplex PCR, yet TCRdb's version contains in-frame clones alone and is incomplete. The repertoire includes approximately 130,000 clones, roughly four fifths of them detected once, and roughly a tenth sits in the top ten. Sequenced sample: peripheral blood. The receptors were sampled from a human donor in a cohort sampled during active COVID-19.

The V call is TRBV7-8, the J call TRBJ2-3; TRBD2 matches at 14 bases. Germline-derived CDR1 and CDR2 are SGHVS and FQNEAQ. V lost 5 bases and J lost 2; bases outside the gene matches: 6. The CDR3 loop spans 17 amino acids. This CDR3 is CASSPRTSGGFTDTQYF. The CDR3 DNA sequence: TGTGCCAGCAGCCCCCGGACTAGCGGGGGGTTCACAGATACGCAGTATTTT.

The chain uses TRBV24-1 and TRBJ2-1, with 8 bases that match TRBD2. The V gene end was trimmed by 3 bases and the J gene end by 4 bases; junction bases not matched to a gene: 16. The CDR3 contains 19 residues. The germline V gene encodes CDR1 KGHDR and CDR2 SFDVKD. DNA of the CDR3: TGTGCCACCAGTGATCCTGCGGCTCCTCTAGCGGGCGGGTACAATGAGCAGTTCTTC. Translating gives CATSDPAAPLAGGYNEQFF.

V gene TRBV19 combines with J gene TRBJ2-5, with 10 nucleotides matching TRBD2. This CDR3 contains 16 residues. After removal of 4 bases from V and 1 base from J, the junction contained 6 bases not matched to a gene. In germline, CDR1 is LNHDA, CDR2 SQIVND (reference sequence). CDR3 region: CASSTRTSGLQETQYF. The CDR3 nucleotides read TGTGCCAGTAGTACCCGGACTAGCGGCCTCCAAGAGACCCAGTACTTC.

The chain couples TRBV10-2 to TRBJ2-5; TRBD1 agrees at 9 bases. Germline CDR1 is WSHSY and CDR2 is SAAADI. The J segment lost 3 bases and the V segment lost 5 bases, leaving 7 bases of the junction unmatched. This CDR3 has 15 amino acids. Here the CDR3 reads CASSYHRGLEETQYF. The DNA for the CDR3 is TGCGCCAGCAGTTACCACAGGGGGCTGGAAGAGACCCAGTACTTC.

This chain links TRBV6-1 with TRBJ1-3; D uncertain. The V end lost 0 bases, the J end lost 4 bases, and 4 bases lay between the germline ends. Germline CDR1 reads MNHNS; CDR2 reads SASEGT. The CDR3 sequence is 13 residues long. CDR3 region: CASSEAAGNTIYF. DNA of the CDR3: TGTGCCAGCAGTGAAGCGGCCGGAAACACCATATATTTT.

This clone appeared once. The chain has TRBV6-2 or TRBV6-3 and TRBJ1-3; TRBD1 is a possible D gene (6 bases). Per germline, CDR1 MNHEY and CDR2 SVGEGT. V lost 2 bases and J lost 0, with 11 bases in between. The CDR3 consists of 16 residues. DNA of the CDR3: TGTGCCAGCAGTTACCCGGACAGAATCTCTGGAAACACCATATATTTT. It translates to CASSYPDRISGNTIYF.

The CDR3 here is CASSPPRTSGYEQYF. The CDR3 DNA reads as TGTGCCAGCAGCCCCCCACGGACTAGTGGGTACGAGCAGTACTTC. The J gene is TRBJ2-7, the V gene TRBV6-6; 7 nucleotides line up with TRBD2. The CDR3 totals 15 residues. The ends lost 6 bases at V and 4 bases at J; junction bases unmatched: 12. Per the germline V gene, CDR1 is MNHNY and CDR2 is SVGAGI (reference sequence).

This clone has just a few counts. This chain links TRBV27 with TRBJ2-3; unclear D gene. Trimming shortened V by 8 bases and J by 3 bases, and 9 bases separated the two germline ends. CDR1 MNHEY and CDR2 SMNVEV come from the germline V gene (reference sequence). The CDR3 consists of 12 residues. CDR3 in DNA: TGTGCCAGCTACTCTAGAACAGATACGCAGTATTTT. Protein sequence: CASYSRTDTQYF.

The rearrangement joins TRBV6-5 to TRBJ2-1; 10 bases line up with TRBD2. Germline assignment: CDR1 MNHEY and CDR2 SVGAGI. V was pared by 3 bases and J by 0 bases, with 2 bases of the junction left unmatched. The CDR3 extends over 16 amino acids. The CDR3 sequence: CASSYQRGGSYNEQFF. The CDR3 DNA reads TGTGCCAGCAGTTATCAGCGGGGGGGCTCCTACAATGAGCAGTTCTTC.

This clone came up once. V is TRBV19 and J is TRBJ2-7; 7 bases match TRBD1. The V gene end was trimmed by 4 bases and the J gene end by 1 base; junction bases not matched to a gene: 7. From germline, CDR1 is LNHDA and CDR2 SQIVND (reference sequence). The CDR3 covers 15 residues. The chain's CDR3 is CASSNPGQPSYEQYF. In nucleotides, the CDR3 is TGTGCCAGTAGTAATCCGGGACAGCCTTCCTACGAGCAGTACTTC.

This chain uses TRBV6-5 with TRBJ2-6; D may be TRBD2 (5 bases). The length of the CDR3 is 15 residues. V was clipped by 2 bases and J by 0 bases, with 5 bases between them. The germline gives CDR1 MNHEY, CDR2 SVGAGI. The CDR3 sequence: CASSYGSSGANVLTF. The CDR3 DNA sequence: TGTGCCAGCAGTTACGGGAGCTCTGGGGCCAACGTCCTGACTTTC.

For this clone: The same CDR3 also results from other DNA sequences found in this sample. The chain has TRBV2 and TRBJ2-7; the D is unclear. Trimming took 8 bases from V and 0 from J, leaving 5 bases between them. The CDR3 spans 11 residues. Germline assignment: CDR1 SNHLY and CDR2 FYNNEI. CDR3 DNA: TGTGCCAGCTCCAGCTCCTACGAGCAGTACTTC. Translated, it gives CASSSSYEQYF.

V gene TRBV24-1 combines with J gene TRBJ1-5, with a possible D match to TRBD1 (5 bases). The CDR3 runs 14 residues. Germline V gives CDR1 KGHDR, CDR2 SFDVKD. With 1 base removed from V and 7 bases from J, the gap between germline ends came to 10 bases. CDR3 loop: CATSDLKGHQPQHF. The CDR3 region has the DNA TGTGCCACCAGTGATTTAAAGGGGCACCAGCCCCAGCATTTT.